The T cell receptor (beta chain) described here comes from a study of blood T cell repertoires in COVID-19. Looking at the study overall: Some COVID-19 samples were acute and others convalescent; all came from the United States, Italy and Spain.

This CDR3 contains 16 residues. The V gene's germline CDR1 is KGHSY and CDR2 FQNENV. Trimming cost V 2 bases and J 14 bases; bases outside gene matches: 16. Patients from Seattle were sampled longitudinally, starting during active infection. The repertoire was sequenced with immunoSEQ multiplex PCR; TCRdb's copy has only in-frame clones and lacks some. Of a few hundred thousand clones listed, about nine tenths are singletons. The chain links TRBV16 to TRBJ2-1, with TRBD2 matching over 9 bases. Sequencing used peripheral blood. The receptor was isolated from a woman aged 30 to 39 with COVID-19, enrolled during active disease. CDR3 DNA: TGTGCCAGCAGCCAAATGACTAGCGGAGGGGCCGATGTTGAGTTCTTC. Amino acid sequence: CASSQMTSGGADVEFF.